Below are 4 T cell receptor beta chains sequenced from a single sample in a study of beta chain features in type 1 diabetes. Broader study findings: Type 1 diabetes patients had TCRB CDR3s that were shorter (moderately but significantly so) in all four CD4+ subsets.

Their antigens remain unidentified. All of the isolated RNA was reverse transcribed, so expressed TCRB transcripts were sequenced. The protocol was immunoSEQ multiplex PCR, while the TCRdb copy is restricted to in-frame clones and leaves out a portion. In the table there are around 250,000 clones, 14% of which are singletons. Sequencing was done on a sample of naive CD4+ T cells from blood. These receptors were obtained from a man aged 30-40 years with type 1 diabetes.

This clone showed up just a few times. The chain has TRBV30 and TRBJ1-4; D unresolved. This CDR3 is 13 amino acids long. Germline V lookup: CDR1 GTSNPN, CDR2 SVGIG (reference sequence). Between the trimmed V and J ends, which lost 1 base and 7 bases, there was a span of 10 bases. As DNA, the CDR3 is TGTGCCTGGAGTGGTGGGGAGAGTGAAAAACTGTTTTTT. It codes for CAWSGGESEKLFF.

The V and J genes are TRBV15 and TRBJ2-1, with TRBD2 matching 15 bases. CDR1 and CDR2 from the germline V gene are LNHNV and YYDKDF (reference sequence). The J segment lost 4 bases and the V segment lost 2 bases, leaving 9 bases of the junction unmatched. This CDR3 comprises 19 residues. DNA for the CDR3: TGTGCCACCAGCAGAACCCCCGGGACTAGCGGGAGGTCGTACAATGAGCAGTTCTTC. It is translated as CATSRTPGTSGRSYNEQFF.

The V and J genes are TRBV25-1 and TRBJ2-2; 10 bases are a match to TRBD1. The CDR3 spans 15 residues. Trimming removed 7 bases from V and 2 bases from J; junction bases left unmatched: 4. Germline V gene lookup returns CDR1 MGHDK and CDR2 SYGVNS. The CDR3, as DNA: TGTGCCAGCACCCGGACAGGGGGTAACACCGGGGAGCTGTTTTTT. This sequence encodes CASTRTGGNTGELFF.

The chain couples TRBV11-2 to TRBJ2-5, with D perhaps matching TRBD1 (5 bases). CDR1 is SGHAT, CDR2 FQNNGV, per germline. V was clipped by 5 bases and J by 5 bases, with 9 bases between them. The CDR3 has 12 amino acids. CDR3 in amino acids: CASSPGWETQYF. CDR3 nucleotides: TGTGCCAGCAGCCCAGGGTGGGAGACCCAGTACTTC.